This is a list of T cell receptor beta chains from one sample in a study of blood T cells in healthy people across ages. TCRdb ran MiXCR on the 5' RACE reads and lists one entry per CDR3 protein. The data hold roughly 700,000 distinct CDR3 sequences, with 25% observed a single time. A further study also used this sample, focusing on T cells of mothers and their children.

Sequenced: blood. Every receptor here comes from a boy between 10 and 17 years old in good health. The CDR3 runs from the conserved cysteine through the conserved F or W. A D gene is named only where the DNA matches it firmly.

j_call d_call v_call cdr3_aa
TRBJ1-2 . TRBV6-5 CAAGGESYGYTF
TRBJ1-6 TRBD1 TRBV12-3/TRBV12-4 CASSLRTGSPLHF
TRBJ1-4 . TRBV4-3 CASSQESEEKLFF
TRBJ2-5 . TRBV11-2 CASSWGPGLETQYF
TRBJ2-6 . TRBV12-3/TRBV12-4 CASRLLGSGANVLTF
TRBJ1-5 TRBD1 TRBV27 CASSLAGQGGNQPQHF
. . TRBV10-3 CAISDLTLGRDEQFF
TRBJ1-4 . TRBV4-1 CASSQDPRREKLFF
TRBJ2-5 TRBD1 TRBV7-2 CASSPRRTGPGETQYF
TRBJ1-4 . TRBV4-1 CASSQVPGEEKLFF
TRBJ2-1 . TRBV6-5 CASSYSGISQGQFF
TRBJ1-2 . TRBV29-1 CSVQAPGREEGYTF
TRBJ2-5 . TRBV11-3 CASSKAWQGETQYF
. . TRBV3-1 CASSQDPGINEQFF
TRBJ2-5 TRBD1 TRBV12-3/TRBV12-4 CASRRTGGWETQYF
TRBJ2-7 . TRBV21-1 CASSGRTPPGPYEQYF
TRBJ2-7 TRBD2 TRBV7-2 CASSLALSGGATGEQYF
TRBJ2-4 TRBD2 TRBV6-6 CASSSSTSGGQVQYF
TRBJ2-5 . TRBV29-1 CSVGGTLLQETQYF
TRBJ2-5 . TRBV12-3/TRBV12-4 CASRTGTQETQYF
TRBJ2-4 . TRBV7-9 CASSSNREGMAKNIQYF
TRBJ2-7 . TRBV14 CASSQRKSVWGYEQYF
TRBJ1-1 . TRBV27 CASGGRNTEAFF
TRBJ2-3 . TRBV2 CAPLENDSPGGDTQYF
TRBJ2-5 TRBD1 TRBV7-9 CASSRWTGEYQETQYF
TRBJ2-1 . TRBV6-5 CASSYSAGGDEQFF
TRBJ2-5 . TRBV14 CATSQADGYQETQYF
TRBJ1-1 . TRBV4-3 CASSQEFSGVTEAFF
TRBJ1-4 . TRBV27 CASSLSQGSDEQLFF
TRBJ2-5 . TRBV7-6 CAGSLLTEGQTQYF
TRBJ1-1 . TRBV29-1 CSVAENTEAFF
TRBJ2-3 . TRBV21-1 CASTSGGGQGDTQYF
TRBJ1-2 . TRBV20-1 CSARDQRYSYGYTF
TRBJ2-5 . TRBV5-1 CASSARQETQYF
TRBJ2-5 . TRBV5-1 CASSLGQDEETQYF
TRBJ2-1 . TRBV18 CASSPQADEQFF
TRBJ2-7 . TRBV3-1 CASSQEPARADEQYF
TRBJ2-5 . TRBV7-2 CASSVGSTETQYF
TRBJ2-5 . TRBV4-1 CASSQDWLADETQYF
TRBJ1-1 . TRBV29-1 CSVAGAGMNTEAFF
TRBJ2-4 TRBD2 TRBV12-3/TRBV12-4 CASSLGLAGGPGGKNIQYF
TRBJ2-1 TRBD1 TRBV6-5 CASSAGTVRTSKYF
TRBJ1-2 . TRBV4-1 CASSQRTYNYGYTF
TRBJ1-1 . TRBV20-1 CSARAPTLQNTEAFF
TRBJ2-1 . TRBV10-3 CAITDRTYNEQFF
TRBJ2-7 TRBD2 TRBV7-2 CASSGTSGGDSEQYF
TRBJ2-7 . TRBV10-3 CAISEAPLGGEQYF
TRBJ2-7 TRBD1 TRBV10-3 CAISDVGTGYEQYF
TRBJ2-5 TRBD1 TRBV20-1 CSASPRATGGGKETQYF
. TRBD1 TRBV4-2 CASSHRDRSTGDEQYF